This entry lists 18 T cell receptor beta chains sequenced from one sample in a study of blood T cell repertoires in COVID-19. Sequencing was performed with immunoSEQ multiplex PCR; in TCRdb, only in-frame clones are kept and a portion is missing. The sample yields about 190,000 clones, less than 90% seen once. The material sequenced was peripheral blood. The origin of the receptors is a man between 65 and 85 years old with active or convalescent COVID-19.

This chain connects TRBV6-5 to TRBJ2-7; D gene uncertain. The germline V and J ends were trimmed by 8 bases and 3 bases, with 11 bases remaining between them. Germline loops: CDR1 MNHEY, CDR2 SVGAGI. This CDR3 contains 12 residues. This CDR3 reads CASGLGVYEQYF. CDR3 DNA: TGTGCCAGCGGCCTAGGAGTCTACGAGCAGTACTTC.

This rearrangement joins TRBV30 to TRBJ2-7; tentatively, D is TRBD2 (6 bases). Trimming removed 0 bases from V and 2 bases from J, with 11 bases in between. The CDR3 is 14 residues long. From germline, CDR1 is GTSNPN and CDR2 SVGIG (reference sequence). In DNA form, the CDR3 reads TGTGCCTGGAGTGTTGGGGGACTTACCTACGAGCAGTACTTC. Protein sequence: CAWSVGGLTYEQYF. The variable domain in full, with the rest retrieved from reference TRBV30 and TRBJ2-7, is SQTIHQWPATLVQPVGSPLSLECTVEGTSNPNLYWYRQAAGRGLQLLFYSVGIGQISSEVPQNLSASRPQDRQFILSSKKLLLSDSGFYLCAWSVGGLTYEQYFGPGTRLTVT.

V usage is TRBV28 and J usage is TRBJ2-5; D ambiguous. The V gene lost 3 bases and the J gene lost 5 bases, with 10 bases spanning the gap. Germline loops: CDR1 MDHEN, CDR2 SYDVKM. The CDR3 length is 13 residues. CDR3 amino acids: CASSFAGEETQYF. In DNA, the CDR3 is TGTGCCAGCAGTTTCGCTGGAGAGGAGACCCAGTACTTC.

The genes are TRBV5-1 and TRBJ1-1; D is possibly TRBD1 (6 bases). This CDR3 comprises 14 residues. Per the germline V gene, CDR1 is SGHRS and CDR2 is YFSETQ. Trimming left V 3 bases short and J 5 bases short, with 14 bases between. The CDR3 DNA reads TGCGCCAGCAGCTCCTCAGGGGAGAGGACTGAAGCTTTCTTT. Translation: CASSSSGERTEAFF.

This clone occurred a few times. The chain carries TRBV28 and TRBJ1-2; tentative D call: TRBD1 (6 bases). The CDR3 spans 13 residues. Germline CDR1 and CDR2: MDHEN and SYDVKM. Trimming took off 5 bases at V and 5 bases at J, with 12 bases between the two ends. The CDR3 here is CASSAQGRYGYTF. DNA for the CDR3: TGTGCCAGCAGTGCCCAGGGGCGTTATGGCTACACCTTC.

This clone has just a few counts. The rearrangement links TRBV6-5 to TRBJ2-5; D unresolved. The CDR3 runs 14 residues. V dropped 6 bases and J dropped 1 base, with 12 bases sitting between them. Germline CDR1 reads MNHEY; CDR2 reads SVGAGI. CDR3 DNA: TGTGCCAGCAGCAACTTCCCGAGCCAAGAGACCCAGTACTTC. It yields the protein CASSNFPSQETQYF.

This chain joins TRBV21-1 and TRBJ1-1; the DNA was not compared with TRBD1, the D call given in the table. TRBV21-1 is a documented pseudogene. The CDR3 loop spans 15 amino acids. The CDR3 here is CASPMDRVSDTEAFF. CDR3 coding DNA: TGTGCCAGCCCTATGGACAGGGTATCTGACACTGAAGCTTTCTTT.

The V and J genes are TRBV5-5 and TRBJ1-2; no firm D call. Germline-derived CDR1 and CDR2 are SGHKS and YYEKEE (reference sequence). Trimming removed 1 base at V and 0 bases at J, with 10 bases between. The CDR3 sequence is 15 residues long. The CDR3 sequence: CASSLYSGPNYGYTF. In DNA, the CDR3 is TGTGCCAGCAGCTTGTATTCAGGTCCTAACTATGGCTACACCTTC.

This chain links TRBV28 with TRBJ1-1; 10 nucleotides agree with TRBD1. Germline loops: CDR1 MDHEN, CDR2 SYDVKM. With 6 bases clipped from V and 6 bases from J, the junction kept 16 bases outside the gene matches. The CDR3 length is 17 residues. CDR3 bases: TGTGCCAGCAGGACTGGGACAGGGGCTTCCCTTGTCTCTGAAGCTTTCTTT. Its protein is CASRTGTGASLVSEAFF. Filled out from reference TRBV28 and TRBJ1-1, the complete variable domain reads DVKVTQSSRYLVKRTGEKVFLECVQDMDHENMFWYRQDPGLGLRLIYFSYDVKMKEKGDIPEGYSVSREKKERFSLILESASTNQTSMYLCASRTGTGASLVSEAFFGQGTRLTVV.

The rearrangement joins TRBV28 to TRBJ1-6; possibly TRBD1 for D (6 bases). The CDR3 spans 17 residues. Trimming stripped 5 bases from V and 6 bases from J, with 20 bases between. Looked up from germline, CDR1 is MDHEN and CDR2 is SYDVKM. The CDR3 loop is CASSPNTGIRINSPLHF. The DNA for the CDR3 is TGTGCCAGCAGTCCAAATACAGGGATTCGTATTAATTCACCCCTCCACTTT.

The V call is TRBV19, the J call TRBJ2-1, with TRBD2 matching over 8 bases. With 2 bases clipped from V and 5 bases from J, the junction kept 8 bases outside the gene matches. Per germline, CDR1 LNHDA and CDR2 SQIVND (reference sequence). The CDR3 spans 16 residues. The CDR3 spells CASSIYGGRLNNEQFF. The DNA of the CDR3 is TGTGCCAGTAGTATATACGGCGGGAGGCTGAACAATGAGCAGTTCTTC. Based on the CDR3 plus reference TRBV19 and TRBJ2-1, the full variable domain is DGGITQSPKYLFRKEGQNVTLSCEQNLNHDAMYWYRQDPGQGLRLIYYSQIVNDFQKGDIAEGYSVSREKKESFPLTVTSAQKNPTAFYLCASSIYGGRLNNEQFFGPGTRLTVL.

This clone was counted once. This sequence joins TRBV5-1 and TRBJ1-1; 7 positions agree with TRBD1. CDR1 and CDR2 from the germline V gene are SGHRS and YFSETQ. The CDR3 totals 16 residues. The V segment lost 6 bases and the J segment 1 base; nucleotides outside the gene matches: 12. The chain's CDR3 is CASNNDPGTANTEAFF. CDR3 nucleotide sequence: TGCGCCAGCAACAACGACCCCGGGACAGCGAACACTGAAGCTTTCTTT.

In DNA form, the CDR3 reads TGTGCCACGGGACAGGGGGCTGTCGGGGAGCTGTTTTTT. Protein product: CATGQGAVGELFF. The rearrangement joins TRBV7-2 to TRBJ2-2; 12 nucleotides align to TRBD1. Trimming removed 10 bases from V and 7 bases from J; junction bases left unmatched: 4. Germline CDR1 reads SGHTA; CDR2 reads FQGNSA. This CDR3 has 13 amino acids.

This clone was detected a few times. The rearrangement joins TRBV19 to TRBJ1-2; D might be TRBD1 (5 bases). The CDR3 spans 15 residues. Trimming took off 6 bases at V and 4 bases at J, with 18 bases between the two ends. Germline V gives CDR1 LNHDA, CDR2 SQIVND (reference sequence). The CDR3 region has the DNA TGTGCCAGTAGCCATGGGGGAGGCCCCCGCTATGGCTACACCTTC. Translated: CASSHGGGPRYGYTF.

V is TRBV7-9 and J is TRBJ2-5; D is ambiguous. Looked up from germline, CDR1 is SEHNR and CDR2 is FQNEAQ (reference sequence). The CDR3 is 13 amino acids. Between the trimmed V and J ends, which lost 1 base and 3 bases, there was a span of 6 bases. The CDR3 region is CASSLDSEETQYF. The CDR3 coding sequence is TGTGCCAGCAGCTTAGACAGTGAAGAGACCCAGTACTTC.

The chain has TRBV28 and TRBJ2-1; D might be TRBD2 (5 bases). CDR3 length: 13 amino acids. Germline CDR1 is MDHEN and CDR2 is SYDVKM. Deletions cut 5 bases from V and 9 bases from J, with 14 bases between. The CDR3: CASSPTRFGEQFF. CDR3 bases: TGTGCCAGCAGTCCCACTAGGTTCGGTGAGCAGTTCTTC.

V is TRBV2 and J is TRBJ1-6; a weak D match, TRBD1 (6 bases). The CDR3 is 14 amino acids. From germline, CDR1 is SNHLY and CDR2 FYNNEI. Trimming shortened V by 3 bases and J by 11 bases, and 14 bases separated the two germline ends. Here the CDR3 reads CASSEGTTIAPLHF. The DNA for the CDR3 is TGTGCCAGCAGTGAGGGGACAACAATTGCACCCCTCCACTTT.

This chain joins TRBV15 and TRBJ1-4; perhaps TRBD1 as D (5 bases). The CDR3 contains 15 residues. Deletions cut 0 bases from V and 5 bases from J, with 10 bases between. The germline V gene has CDR1 LNHNV and CDR2 YYDKDF (reference sequence). The CDR3: CATSRERAGNEKLFF. As DNA, the CDR3 is TGTGCCACCAGCAGAGAACGAGCAGGGAATGAAAAACTGTTTTTT.